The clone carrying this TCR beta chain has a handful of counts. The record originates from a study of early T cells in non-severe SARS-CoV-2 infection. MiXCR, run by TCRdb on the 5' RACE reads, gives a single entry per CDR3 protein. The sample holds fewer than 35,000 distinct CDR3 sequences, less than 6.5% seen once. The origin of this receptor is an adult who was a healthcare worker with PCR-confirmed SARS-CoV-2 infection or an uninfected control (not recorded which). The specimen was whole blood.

The CDR3 region is CASMLRRVAELSTDTQYF. The CDR3 bases are TGTGCCAGCATGCTACGAAGGGTAGCCGAGCTTAGCACAGATACGCAGTATTTT. The rearrangement joins TRBV28 to TRBJ2-3; D gene unclear. Deletions cut 7 bases from V and 0 bases from J, with 23 bases between. CDR3 length equals 18 residues. In germline, CDR1 is MDHEN, CDR2 SYDVKM.